This TCR beta chain stems from a study of regulatory T cells in long-lasting Graves disease (dated by TCRdb to 2020 to 2023). Study-level background: Antithyroid drugs had been taken for less than 3 months by newly diagnosed Graves' disease patients. A total of some 35 samples underwent TCR sequencing: about 13 from persistent and some 20 from newly diagnosed Graves' disease patients. The study took place in China and was registered as a clinical trial. This study used TCR sequencing and RNA sequencing of peripheral blood to compare persistent Graves' disease patients against newly diagnosed Graves' disease patients.

Study-wide findings and limitations: Patients with persistent disease shared more public clonotypes (around 2,500) than newly diagnosed patients did (more than 900). The authors noted that the small sample size was a limitation that may lower accuracy. Persistent disease showed preferential use of TRBV28, TRBJ1-2 and TRBJ2-5, whereas newly diagnosed disease favored TRBV20-1 and TRBJ2-1. Compared with newly diagnosed patients, persistent Graves' disease patients had lower TCR Shannon entropy and fewer highly expanded clones, which suggests clonal expansion. The study examined only peripheral blood because the primary lesion, thyroid tissue, could not be accessed. Sequencing and analysis were limited to the TCR beta chain.

Receptor amplification or capture employed multiplex PCR. Sequencing relied on an Illumina HiSeq 4000. TCR beta libraries were built with iRepertoire HTBI primers and Arm-PCR amplification of CDR3 regions. Before sequencing, the PCR products underwent gel purification. The paper's data handling went like this. Gene usage analysis of CDR3 amino acid clonotypes relied on the 60 or so TRBV and 13 to 15 TRBJ segments identified across samples. COPE and FqMerger were used to merge filtered high-quality paired reads into contigs. Contigs were aligned with BLAST to IMGT TRBV, TRBD and TRBJ reference genes, and CDR3 was defined per IMGT. Highly expanded clones were defined as clonotypes with a frequency above 0.1%. Shannon entropy served as the measure of repertoire diversity, while the Gini coefficient captured V-J evenness. Public clonotypes were defined as clonotypes shared by more than one individual. TCRdb reran the public reads through fastp at Q25 and MiXCR, keeping productive beta chains. For every CDR3 protein sequence, its rows merge into one entry that carries the most common genes and DNA. The V and J calls and clone size are TCRdb's, not the authors'. The sample table contains hundreds of thousands of distinct CDR3 sequences; only one count was recorded for roughly 16% of them. The top ten hold more than 20% of the sample.

The sample holds many counts of this clonotype. Its antigen specificity is not known. Base-call qualities are not available, and no considerably larger clone is one nucleotide away. The meaning of the sample's time point label: newly diagnosed GD, antithyroid drugs for less than 3 months. RNA was extracted from PBMCs in TRIzol for both TCR sequencing and RNA sequencing. The diagnosis of Graves' disease was made according to American Thyroid Association guidelines. Patients were recruited from an endocrinology department in Xi'an, China. From each patient, nine milliliters of peripheral blood was collected into an EDTA anticoagulant tube. Ficoll Paque Plus density gradient separation was used to isolate PBMCs, and no further T cell sorting was performed. An Agilent 2100 Bioanalyzer and agarose gel were used to check RNA quality, while a NanoDrop 2000 measured RNA concentration. The germline V gene (reference sequence) specifies DFQATT as CDR1 and SNEGSKA as CDR2. V loses 6 bases, J loses 7 bases, and the germline ends lie 13 bases apart. The CDR3 contains 12 residues, cysteine and phenylalanine counted. Kept here is only the CDR3 DNA, which spans 36 bases and is read in frame from base 1.

The data also belong to a second study, concerning T cells in Graves' hyperthyroidism and ophthalmopathy. The second study also describes: A patient counted as having stable Graves' hyperthyroidism if no progression to ophthalmopathy occurred over 18 months of follow-up. Hyperthyroidism patients were newly diagnosed, had a disease duration of under 2 months, and were aged 18 to 65 years. Any patient with an uncontrolled infection, another autoimmune disease, pregnancy or lactation was excluded. Diagnoses relied on clinical symptoms, serum thyroxine and TRAb, thyroid ultrasound and orbital computed tomography. A first-round RT-PCR of the TCR CDR3 used the HTBI primer set with the Qiagen OneStep RT-PCR kit. Most expanded thyroid clonotypes (frequency above 0.001) were also detected in blood, suggesting blood repertoires may reflect thyroid immune responses. A model built on a 13 V-J signature distinguished ophthalmopathy from stable hyperthyroidism, reaching around 87% sensitivity and 81.08% specificity in cross-validation and 80%/75% in testing. In validation, progression to ophthalmopathy was predicted by the model with almost 71% sensitivity and roughly 76% specificity, a median of roughly six months before onset. To identify TCR V-J signatures that set the groups apart, the researchers used a discovery cohort of 100 patients, made up of 40 to 45 with Graves' ophthalmopathy and some 60 with stable Graves' hyperthyroidism. An independent validation cohort of around 19 hyperthyroidism patients and 17 patients who later progressed to ophthalmopathy tested prospective prediction of ophthalmopathy. The 95 to 100 discovery patients were randomly split 7:3 into training and test sets. The study also compared thyroid tissue and blood T-cell repertoires from more than five Graves' hyperthyroidism patients. Once sampling was done, hyperthyroidism patients were given methimazole at a starting dose of 30 mg daily, whereas ophthalmopathy patients were given high-dose intravenous methylprednisolone. The libraries were constructed in a second round of multiplex PCR and then size-selected and purified. Sequencing of the libraries was done on an Illumina HiSeq2000 using paired-end 100 bp reads. SOAPnuke was used to process the raw data, removing reads that contained adapters or uncalled bases, had a mean Phred below 15, or lacked an exact match to the constant primer or identifier. COPE v1.2.5 was used to merge high-quality paired reads, and clonotypes were defined as unique nucleotide sequences. MiTCR v1.1 was used to align clonotypes to the IMGT TRBV, TRBD and TRBJ reference segments. Analysis was restricted to V-J combinations with a frequency above 0.0001, which covered roughly 99% of repertoires. A TCS score was defined as the ratio of F50 (clonal expansion) to E x V (chaos), with BLOSUM62-based TCRdist applied between CDR3 peptides within each V-J. Welch's t-statistics and random forest reduced roughly 540 V-J features to under 15, which were used in a naive Bayes classifier (R e1071). No statistical method was used to fix the sample size in advance, and group allocation was not hidden from the investigators. The paper reports TCR Vbeta CDR3 sequencing of 135 peripheral blood samples: under 45 ophthalmopathy, 75 to 80 hyperthyroidism and roughly 17 progressor patients.

This specimen was peripheral blood mononuclear cells (PBMCs), taken at new diagnosis, from a patient treated with antithyroid drugs. The source is a woman aged 40-65 years with Graves disease. Donor details come from another sample of the same person, matched by shared clones. The chain is made from TRBV20-1 and TRBJ1-3; the D segment could be TRBD1, given 6 matching bases. CDR3 region: CSAPTGRNTIYF. The nucleotide sequence is given as TGCAGTGCGCCAACAGGGAGGAACACCATATATTTT.